This T cell receptor (beta chain) was identified in a study of glioma-infiltrating T cells. Using RNA template, CDR3s of TCR alpha and beta were amplified with iRepertoire arm-PCR. Input was roughly 100-450 ng of tissue mRNA or PBMC total RNA. TCRdb reprocessed the multiplex PCR reads via MiXCR and lists one record per CDR3 protein. This sample has roughly 40,000 distinct CDR3 sequences, with approximately 20% found just once. This CDR3 has 13 residues. V dropped 5 bases and J dropped 2; count of bases not matched to a gene: 3. Germline CDR1 and CDR2: DFQATT and SNEGSKA (reference sequence). Findings of the study overall: Tissue-blood divergence was below expectation in non-neoplastic patients, above in gliomas.

This clonotype was found many times. Its antigen is not identified. Sequencing input: glioma tissue, nonneoplastic brain tissue, or PBMCs (not recorded which). The chain employs TRBV20-1 and TRBJ2-3; 8 positions agree with TRBD1. This TCR was recovered from a human donor with low-grade glioma or glioblastoma, undergoing nonglioma brain surgery, or in good health (not recorded which). The CDR3 sequence: CSAGQGDTDTQYF. In DNA form, the CDR3 reads TGCAGTGCTGGACAGGGTGACACAGATACGCAGTATTTT.